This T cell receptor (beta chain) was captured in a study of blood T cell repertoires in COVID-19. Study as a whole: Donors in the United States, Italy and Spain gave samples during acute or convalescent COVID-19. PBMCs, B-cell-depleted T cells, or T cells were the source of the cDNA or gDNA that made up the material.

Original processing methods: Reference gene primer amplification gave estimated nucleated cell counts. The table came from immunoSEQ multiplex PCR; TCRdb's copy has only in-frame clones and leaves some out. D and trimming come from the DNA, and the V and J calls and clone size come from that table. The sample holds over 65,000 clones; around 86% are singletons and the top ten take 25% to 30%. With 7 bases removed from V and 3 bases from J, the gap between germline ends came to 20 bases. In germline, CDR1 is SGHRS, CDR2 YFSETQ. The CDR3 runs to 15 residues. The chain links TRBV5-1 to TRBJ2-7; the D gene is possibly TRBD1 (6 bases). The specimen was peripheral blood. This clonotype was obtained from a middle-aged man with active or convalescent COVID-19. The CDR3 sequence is CASYLTDSVFYEQYF. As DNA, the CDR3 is TGCGCCAGCTACCTTACGGACAGCGTTTTCTACGAGCAGTACTTC.